This record covers a single TCR beta chain. The CDR3 loop spans 15 amino acids. CDR1 is MGHRA and CDR2 is YSYEKL in the germline V gene. The V and J ends lost 2 bases and 3 bases respectively, with 12 bases between them. Researchers ran the PCR with 60 Vbeta and 13 Jbeta primers. Sequenced by immunoSEQ multiplex PCR; TCRdb stores in-frame clones only, minus some. The sample lists just over 95,000 clones, about four fifths seen once, with approximately 4% in the top ten. The sample comes from a study of cytomegalovirus exposure and HLA in healthy donors. The chain employs TRBV4-1 and TRBJ2-3; perhaps TRBD2 as D (6 bases). Sequencing input: PBMCs. The TCR comes from a woman in her thirties or forties in good health and CMV-seropositive. CDR3 DNA: TGCGCCAGCAGCCAACCGGGAGTAGGGACAGATACGCAGTATTTT. Its protein product is CASSQPGVGTDTQYF.